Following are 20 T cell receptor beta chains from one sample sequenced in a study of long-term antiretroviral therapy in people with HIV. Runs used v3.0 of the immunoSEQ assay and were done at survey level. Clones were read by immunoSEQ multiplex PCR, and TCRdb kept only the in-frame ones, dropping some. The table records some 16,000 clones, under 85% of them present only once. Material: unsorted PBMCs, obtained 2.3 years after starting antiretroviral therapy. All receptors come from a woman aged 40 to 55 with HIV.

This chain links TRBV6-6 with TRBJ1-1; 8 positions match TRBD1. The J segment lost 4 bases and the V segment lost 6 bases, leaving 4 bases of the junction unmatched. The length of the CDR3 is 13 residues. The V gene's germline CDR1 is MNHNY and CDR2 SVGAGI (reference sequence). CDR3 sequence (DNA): TGTGCCAGCAGATCCAGGGGGCCCACTGAAGCTTTCTTT. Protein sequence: CASRSRGPTEAFF.

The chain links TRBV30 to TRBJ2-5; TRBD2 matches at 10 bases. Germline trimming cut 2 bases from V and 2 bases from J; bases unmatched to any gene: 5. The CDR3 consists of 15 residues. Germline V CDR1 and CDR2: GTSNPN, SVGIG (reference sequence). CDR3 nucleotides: TGTGCCTGGAGTAAAGGAGCGGGAGGGCAAGAGACCCAGTACTTC. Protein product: CAWSKGAGGQETQYF.

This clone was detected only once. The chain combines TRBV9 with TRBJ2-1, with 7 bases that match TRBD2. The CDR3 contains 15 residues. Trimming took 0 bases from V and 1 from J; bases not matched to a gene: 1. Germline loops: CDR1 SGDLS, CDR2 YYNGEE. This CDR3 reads CASSVEAGSYNEQFF. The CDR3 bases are TGTGCCAGCAGCGTAGAAGCGGGGTCCTACAATGAGCAGTTCTTC.

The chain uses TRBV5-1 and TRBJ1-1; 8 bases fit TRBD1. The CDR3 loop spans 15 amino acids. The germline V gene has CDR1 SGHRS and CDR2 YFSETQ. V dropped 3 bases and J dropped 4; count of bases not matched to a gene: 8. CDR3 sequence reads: CASSSTGGGTTEAFF. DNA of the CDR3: TGCGCCAGCAGCTCAACAGGGGGTGGGACCACTGAAGCTTTCTTT.

The CDR3 sequence is CSVRWETVEQYF. The CDR3 coding sequence is TGCAGCGTTCGATGGGAAACTGTCGAGCAGTACTTC. The chain is built from TRBV29-1 and TRBJ2-7; the D is unclear. The CDR3 is made up of 12 amino acids. V lost 5 bases and J 6 bases, leaving 14 bases between the germline ends. CDR1 is SQVTM and CDR2 is ANQGSEA in the germline V gene.

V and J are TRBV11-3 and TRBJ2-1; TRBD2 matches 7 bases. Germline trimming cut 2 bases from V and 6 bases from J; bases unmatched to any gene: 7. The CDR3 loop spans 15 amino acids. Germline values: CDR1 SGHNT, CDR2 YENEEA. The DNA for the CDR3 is TGTGCCAGCAGCTTACCAGCGGGGACTATCAATGAGCAGTTCTTC. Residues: CASSLPAGTINEQFF.

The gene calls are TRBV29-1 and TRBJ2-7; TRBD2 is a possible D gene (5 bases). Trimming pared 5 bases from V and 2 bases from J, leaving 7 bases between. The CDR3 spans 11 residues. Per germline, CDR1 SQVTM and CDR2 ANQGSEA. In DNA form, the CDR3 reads TGCAGCGTTACGGGGACCTACGAGCAGTACTTC. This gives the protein CSVTGTYEQYF.

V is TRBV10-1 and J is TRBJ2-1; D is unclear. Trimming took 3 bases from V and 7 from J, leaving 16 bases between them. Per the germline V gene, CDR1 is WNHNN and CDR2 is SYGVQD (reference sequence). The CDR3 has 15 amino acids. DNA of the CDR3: TGCGCCAGCAGTGATTTTATCGGAGAGACGAATGAGCAGTTCTTC. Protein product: CASSDFIGETNEQFF.

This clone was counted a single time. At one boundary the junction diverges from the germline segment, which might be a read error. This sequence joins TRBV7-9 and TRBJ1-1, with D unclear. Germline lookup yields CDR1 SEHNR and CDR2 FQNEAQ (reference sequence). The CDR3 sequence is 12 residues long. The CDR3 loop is CASTLGYAEAFF. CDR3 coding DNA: TGTGCCAGCACCTTAGGCTACGCCGAAGCTTTCTTT.

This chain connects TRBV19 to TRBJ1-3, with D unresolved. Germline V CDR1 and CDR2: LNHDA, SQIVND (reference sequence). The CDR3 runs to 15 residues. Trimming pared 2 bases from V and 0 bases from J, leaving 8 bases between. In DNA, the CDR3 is TGTGCCAGTAGTATAATACAAAACTCTGGAAACACCATATATTTT. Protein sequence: CASSIIQNSGNTIYF. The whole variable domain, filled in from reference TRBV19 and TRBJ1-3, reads DGGITQSPKYLFRKEGQNVTLSCEQNLNHDAMYWYRQDPGQGLRLIYYSQIVNDFQKGDIAEGYSVSREKKESFPLTVTSAQKNPTAFYLCASSIIQNSGNTIYFGEGSWLTVV.

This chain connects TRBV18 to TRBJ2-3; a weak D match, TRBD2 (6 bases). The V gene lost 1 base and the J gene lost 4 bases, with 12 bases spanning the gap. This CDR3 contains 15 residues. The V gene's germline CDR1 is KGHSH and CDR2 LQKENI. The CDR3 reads CASSPLGGSSDTQYF. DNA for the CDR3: TGTGCCAGCTCACCACTTGGGGGGAGTTCAGATACGCAGTATTTT.

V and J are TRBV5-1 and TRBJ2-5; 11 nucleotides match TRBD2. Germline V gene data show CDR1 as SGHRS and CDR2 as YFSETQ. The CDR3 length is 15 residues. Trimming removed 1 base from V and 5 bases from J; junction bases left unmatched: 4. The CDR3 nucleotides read TGCGCCAGCAGCTTGACTAGCGGGAGAGGTGAGACCCAGTACTTC. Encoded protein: CASSLTSGRGETQYF.

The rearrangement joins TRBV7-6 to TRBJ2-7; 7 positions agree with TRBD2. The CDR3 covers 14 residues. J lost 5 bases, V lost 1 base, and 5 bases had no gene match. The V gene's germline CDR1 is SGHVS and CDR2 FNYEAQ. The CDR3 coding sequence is TGTGCCAGCAGCTTAGTGGGAGGGGCACACGAGCAGTACTTC. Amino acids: CASSLVGGAHEQYF.

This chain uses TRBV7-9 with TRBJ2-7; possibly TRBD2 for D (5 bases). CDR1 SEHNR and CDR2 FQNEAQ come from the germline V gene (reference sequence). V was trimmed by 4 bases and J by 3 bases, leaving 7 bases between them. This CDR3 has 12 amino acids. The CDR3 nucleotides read TGTGCCAGCAGCTCAGACTACTACGAGCAGTACTTC. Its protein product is CASSSDYYEQYF.

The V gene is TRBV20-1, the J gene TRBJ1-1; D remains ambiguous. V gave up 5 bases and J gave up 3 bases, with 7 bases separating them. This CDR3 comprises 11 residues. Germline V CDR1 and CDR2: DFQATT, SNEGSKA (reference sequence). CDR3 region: CSAFADTEAFF. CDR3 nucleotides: TGCAGTGCTTTTGCCGACACTGAAGCTTTCTTT.

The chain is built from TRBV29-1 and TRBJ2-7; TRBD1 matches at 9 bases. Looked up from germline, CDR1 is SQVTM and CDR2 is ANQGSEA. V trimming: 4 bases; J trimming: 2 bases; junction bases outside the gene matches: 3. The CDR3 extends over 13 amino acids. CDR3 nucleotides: TGCAGCGTTGTGGGACAGGGCCCCTACGAGCAGTACTTC. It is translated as CSVVGQGPYEQYF.

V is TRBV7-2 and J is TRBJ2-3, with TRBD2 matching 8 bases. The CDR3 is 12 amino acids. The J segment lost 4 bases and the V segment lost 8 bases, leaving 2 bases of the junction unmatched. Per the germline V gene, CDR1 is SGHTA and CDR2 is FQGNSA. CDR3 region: CASGLASDTQYF. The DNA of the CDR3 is TGTGCCAGCGGACTAGCTTCAGATACGCAGTATTTT.

DNA of the CDR3: TGTGCCTGGAGTCACTCCTGGGGTCAGCCTGATACTAGTTTTTATGGCTACACCTTC. Its translation is CAWSHSWGQPDTSFYGYTF. The J gene is TRBJ1-2, the V gene TRBV30, with D uncertain. The CDR3 has 19 amino acids. CDR1 GTSNPN and CDR2 SVGIG come from the germline V gene (reference sequence). V lost 2 bases to trimming and J lost 5 bases, with 30 bases between them.

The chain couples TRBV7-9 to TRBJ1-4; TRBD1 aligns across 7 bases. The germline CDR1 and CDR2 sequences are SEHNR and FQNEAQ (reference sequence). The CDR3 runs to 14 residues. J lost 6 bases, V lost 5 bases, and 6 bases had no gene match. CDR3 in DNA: TGTGCCAGCAGCCTGGACAGGAACCATGAAAAACTGTTTTTT. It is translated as CASSLDRNHEKLFF.

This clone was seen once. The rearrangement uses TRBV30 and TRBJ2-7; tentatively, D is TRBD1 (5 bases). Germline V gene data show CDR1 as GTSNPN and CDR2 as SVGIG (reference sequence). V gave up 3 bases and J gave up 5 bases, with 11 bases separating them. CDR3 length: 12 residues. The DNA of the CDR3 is TGTGCCTGGAGCCCTCTCAGGGACGAGCAGTACTTC. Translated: CAWSPLRDEQYF.